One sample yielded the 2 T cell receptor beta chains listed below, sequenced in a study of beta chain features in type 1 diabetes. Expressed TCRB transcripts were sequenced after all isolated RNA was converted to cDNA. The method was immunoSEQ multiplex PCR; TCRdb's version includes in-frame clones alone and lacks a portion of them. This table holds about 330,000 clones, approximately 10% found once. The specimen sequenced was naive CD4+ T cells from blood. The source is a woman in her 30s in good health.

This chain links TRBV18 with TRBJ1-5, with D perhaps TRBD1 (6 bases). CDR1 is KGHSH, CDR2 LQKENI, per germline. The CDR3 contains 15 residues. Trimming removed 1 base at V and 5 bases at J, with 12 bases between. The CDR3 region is CASSPQGVDYQPQHF. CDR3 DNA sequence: TGTGCCAGCTCACCACAGGGGGTTGATTATCAGCCCCAGCATTTT.

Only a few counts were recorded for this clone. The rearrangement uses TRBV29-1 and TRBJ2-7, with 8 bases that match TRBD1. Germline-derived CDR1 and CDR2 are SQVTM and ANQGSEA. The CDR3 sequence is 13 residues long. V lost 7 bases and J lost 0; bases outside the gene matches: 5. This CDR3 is CSGGQGPSYEQYF. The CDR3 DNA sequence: TGCAGCGGAGGACAGGGACCCTCCTACGAGCAGTACTTC.